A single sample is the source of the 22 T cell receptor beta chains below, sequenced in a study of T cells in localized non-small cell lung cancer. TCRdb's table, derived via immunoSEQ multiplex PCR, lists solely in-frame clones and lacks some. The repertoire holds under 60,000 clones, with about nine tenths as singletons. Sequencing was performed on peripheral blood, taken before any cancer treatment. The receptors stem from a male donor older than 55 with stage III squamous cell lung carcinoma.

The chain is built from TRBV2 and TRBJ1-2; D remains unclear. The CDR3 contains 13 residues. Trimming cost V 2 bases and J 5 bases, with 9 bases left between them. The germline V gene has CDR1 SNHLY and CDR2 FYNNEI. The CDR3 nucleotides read TGTGCCAGCAGTGAAATCTCTGAGTATGGCTACACCTTC. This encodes CASSEISEYGYTF.

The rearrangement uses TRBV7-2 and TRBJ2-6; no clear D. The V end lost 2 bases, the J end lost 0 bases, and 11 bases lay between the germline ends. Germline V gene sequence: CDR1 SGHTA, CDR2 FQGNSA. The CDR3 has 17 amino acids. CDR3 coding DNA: TGTGCCAGCAGCTTACTCCTTGCTGGCTCTGGGGCCAACGTCCTGACTTTC. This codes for CASSLLLAGSGANVLTF.

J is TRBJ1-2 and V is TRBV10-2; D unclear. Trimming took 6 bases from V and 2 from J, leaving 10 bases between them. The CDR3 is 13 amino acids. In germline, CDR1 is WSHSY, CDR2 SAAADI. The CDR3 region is CASRRDNNYGYTF. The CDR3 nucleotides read TGCGCCAGCAGGCGGGATAACAACTATGGCTACACCTTC.

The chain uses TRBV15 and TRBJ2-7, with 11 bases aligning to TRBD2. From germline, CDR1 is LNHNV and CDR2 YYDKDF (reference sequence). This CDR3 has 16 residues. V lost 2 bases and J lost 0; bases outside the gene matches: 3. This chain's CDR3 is CATSRPTSGSSYEQYF. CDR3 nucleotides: TGTGCCACCAGCAGACCAACTAGCGGGAGCTCCTACGAGCAGTACTTC. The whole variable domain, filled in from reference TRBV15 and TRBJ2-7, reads DAMVIQNPRYQVTQFGKPVTLSCSQTLNHNVMYWYQQKSSQAPKLLFHYYDKDFNNEADTPDNFQSRRPNTSFCFLDIRSPGLGDTAMYLCATSRPTSGSSYEQYFGPGTRLTVT.

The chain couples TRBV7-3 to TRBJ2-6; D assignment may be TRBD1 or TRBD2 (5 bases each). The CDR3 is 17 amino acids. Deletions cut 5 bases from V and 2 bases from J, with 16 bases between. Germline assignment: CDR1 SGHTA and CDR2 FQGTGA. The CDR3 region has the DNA TGTGCCAGCAGCCCTCCTTCAAGGGGACCTGGGGCCAACGTCCTGACTTTC. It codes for CASSPPSRGPGANVLTF.

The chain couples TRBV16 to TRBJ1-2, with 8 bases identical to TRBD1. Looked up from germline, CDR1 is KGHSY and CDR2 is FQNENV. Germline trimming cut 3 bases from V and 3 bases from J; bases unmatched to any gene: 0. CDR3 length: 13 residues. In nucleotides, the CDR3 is TGTGCCAGCAGCCAGACAGGGGACTATGGCTACACCTTC. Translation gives CASSQTGDYGYTF.

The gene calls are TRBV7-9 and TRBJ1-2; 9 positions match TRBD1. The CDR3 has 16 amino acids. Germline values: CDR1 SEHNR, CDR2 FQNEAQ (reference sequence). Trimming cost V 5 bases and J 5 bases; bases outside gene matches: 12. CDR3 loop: CASSPGGQGRLYGYTF. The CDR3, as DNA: TGTGCCAGCAGCCCAGGGGGACAGGGAAGATTGTATGGCTACACCTTC.

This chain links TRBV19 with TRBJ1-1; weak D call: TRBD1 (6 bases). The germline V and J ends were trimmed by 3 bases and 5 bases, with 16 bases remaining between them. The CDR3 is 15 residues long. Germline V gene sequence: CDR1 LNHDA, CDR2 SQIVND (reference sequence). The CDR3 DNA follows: TGTGCCAGTAGTATCTTTCAGGGGCTCGGGACTGAAGCTTTCTTT. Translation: CASSIFQGLGTEAFF.

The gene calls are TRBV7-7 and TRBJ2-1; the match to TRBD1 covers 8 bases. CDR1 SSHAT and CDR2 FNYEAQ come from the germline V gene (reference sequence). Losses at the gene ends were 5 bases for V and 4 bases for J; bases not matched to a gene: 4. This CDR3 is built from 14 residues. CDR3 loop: CASSPGQAYNEQFF. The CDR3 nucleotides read TGTGCCAGCAGCCCGGGACAGGCATACAATGAGCAGTTCTTC.

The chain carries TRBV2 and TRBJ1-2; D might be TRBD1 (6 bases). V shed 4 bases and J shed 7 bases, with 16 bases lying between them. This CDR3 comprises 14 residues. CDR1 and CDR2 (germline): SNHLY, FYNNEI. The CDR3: CASSAQTGVLGYTF. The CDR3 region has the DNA TGTGCCAGCAGTGCTCAGACAGGAGTCCTTGGCTACACCTTC. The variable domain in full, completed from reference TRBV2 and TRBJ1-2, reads EPEVTQTPSHQVTQMGQEVILRCVPISNHLYFYWYRQILGQKVEFLVSFYNNEISEKSEIFDDQFSVERPDGSNFTLKIRSTKLEDSAMYFCASSAQTGVLGYTFGSGTRLTVV.

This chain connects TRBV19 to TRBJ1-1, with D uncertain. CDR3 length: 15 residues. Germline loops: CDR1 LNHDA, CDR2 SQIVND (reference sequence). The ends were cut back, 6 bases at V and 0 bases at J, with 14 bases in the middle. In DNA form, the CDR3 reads TGTGCCAGTAGCATCGACGGACTAGTGAACACTGAAGCTTTCTTT. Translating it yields CASSIDGLVNTEAFF.

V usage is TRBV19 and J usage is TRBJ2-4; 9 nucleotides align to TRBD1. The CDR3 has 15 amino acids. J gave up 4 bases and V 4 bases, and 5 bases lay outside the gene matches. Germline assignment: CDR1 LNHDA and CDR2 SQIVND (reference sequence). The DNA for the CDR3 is TGTGCCAGTAGTACCGCTGGGACAGGGAAAAACATTCAGTACTTC. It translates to CASSTAGTGKNIQYF.

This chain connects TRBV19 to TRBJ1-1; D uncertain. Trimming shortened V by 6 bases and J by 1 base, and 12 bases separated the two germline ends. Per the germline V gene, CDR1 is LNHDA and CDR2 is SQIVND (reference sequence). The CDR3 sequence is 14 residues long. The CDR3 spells CASSDFTPNTEAFF. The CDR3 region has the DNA TGTGCCAGTAGCGACTTTACTCCGAACACTGAAGCTTTCTTT.

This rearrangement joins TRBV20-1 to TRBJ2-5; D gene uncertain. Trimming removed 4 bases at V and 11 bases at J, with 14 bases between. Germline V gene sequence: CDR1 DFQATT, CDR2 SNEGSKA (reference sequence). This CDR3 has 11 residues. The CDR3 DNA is TGCAGTGCTAAATCCGTTCTCCAGCAGTACTTC. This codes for CSAKSVLQQYF.

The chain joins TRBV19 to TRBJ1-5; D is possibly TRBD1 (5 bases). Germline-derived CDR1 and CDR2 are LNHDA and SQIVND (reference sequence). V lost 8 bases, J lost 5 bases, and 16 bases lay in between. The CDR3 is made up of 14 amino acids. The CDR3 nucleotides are TGTGCCAGTGGTCTCGCGGGACCGGATCAGCCCCAGCATTTT. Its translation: CASGLAGPDQPQHF. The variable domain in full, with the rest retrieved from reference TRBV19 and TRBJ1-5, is DGGITQSPKYLFRKEGQNVTLSCEQNLNHDAMYWYRQDPGQGLRLIYYSQIVNDFQKGDIAEGYSVSREKKESFPLTVTSAQKNPTAFYLCASGLAGPDQPQHFGDGTRLSIL.

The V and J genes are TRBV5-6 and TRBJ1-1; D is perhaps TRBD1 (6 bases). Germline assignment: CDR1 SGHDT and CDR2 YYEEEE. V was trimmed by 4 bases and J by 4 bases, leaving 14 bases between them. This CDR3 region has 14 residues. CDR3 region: CASSMVGGGTEAFF. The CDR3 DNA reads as TGTGCCAGCAGCATGGTAGGGGGTGGCACTGAAGCTTTCTTT. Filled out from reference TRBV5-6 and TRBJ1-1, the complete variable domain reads DAGVTQSPTHLIKTRGQQVTLRCSPKSGHDTVSWYQQALGQGPQFIFQYYEEEERQRGNFPDRFSGHQFPNYSSELNVNALLLGDSALYLCASSMVGGGTEAFFGQGTRLTVV.

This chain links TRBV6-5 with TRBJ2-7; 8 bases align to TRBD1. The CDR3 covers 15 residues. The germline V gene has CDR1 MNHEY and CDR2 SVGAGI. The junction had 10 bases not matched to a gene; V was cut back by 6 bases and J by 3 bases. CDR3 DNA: TGTGCCAGCAGCCTCAGGGGGCTGGCACTCTACGAGCAGTACTTC. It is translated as CASSLRGLALYEQYF.

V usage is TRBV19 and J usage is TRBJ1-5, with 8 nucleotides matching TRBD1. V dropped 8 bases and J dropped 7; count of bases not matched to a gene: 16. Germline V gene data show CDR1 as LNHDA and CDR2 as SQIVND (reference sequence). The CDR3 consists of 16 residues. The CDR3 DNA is TGTGCCAGTTCCTCACCTCACGGACAGGGCACACAGCCCCAGCATTTT. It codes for CASSSPHGQGTQPQHF.

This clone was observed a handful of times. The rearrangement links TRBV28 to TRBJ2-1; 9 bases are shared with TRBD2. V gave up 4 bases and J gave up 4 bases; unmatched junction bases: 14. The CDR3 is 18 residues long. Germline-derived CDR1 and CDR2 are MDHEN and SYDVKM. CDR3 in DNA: TGTGCCAGCAGTTACCCTGACAGCGGGGGGCAGATATACAATGAGCAGTTCTTC. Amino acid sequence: CASSYPDSGGQIYNEQFF.

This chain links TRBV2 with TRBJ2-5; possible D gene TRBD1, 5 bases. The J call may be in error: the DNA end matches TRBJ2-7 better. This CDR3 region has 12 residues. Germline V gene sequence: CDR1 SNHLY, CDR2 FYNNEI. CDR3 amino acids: CASGATDYEQYF. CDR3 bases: TGTGCCAGCGGGGCTACCGACTACGAGCAGTACTTC.

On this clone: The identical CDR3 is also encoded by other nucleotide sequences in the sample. CDR3 residues: CASSPSTDTQYF. In DNA, the CDR3 is TGTGCCAGCTCACCCTCCACAGATACGCAGTATTTT. This sequence joins TRBV18 and TRBJ2-3; D is unclear. This CDR3 comprises 12 residues. Germline V CDR1 and CDR2: KGHSH, LQKENI. V was clipped by 3 bases and J by 2 bases, with 3 bases between them. Drawing the rest from reference TRBV18 and TRBJ2-3, the complete variable domain is NAGVMQNPRHLVRRRGQEARLRCSPMKGHSHVYWYRQLPEEGLKFMVYLQKENIIDESGMPKERFSAEFPKEGPSILRIQQVVRGDSAAYFCASSPSTDTQYFGPGTRLTVL.

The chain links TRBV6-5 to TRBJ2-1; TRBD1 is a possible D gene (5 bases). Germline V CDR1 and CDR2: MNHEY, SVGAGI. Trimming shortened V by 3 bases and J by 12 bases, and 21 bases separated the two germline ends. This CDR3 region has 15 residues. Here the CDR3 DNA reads TGTGCCAGCAGTTATGCCCGGACACCGGCTAGGGTGCAGTTCTTC. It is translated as CASSYARTPARVQFF.